Presented here are 15 T cell receptor beta chains from one specimen sequenced in a study of tumor-infiltrating lymphocytes in oesophageal squamous cell carcinoma. One entry per CDR3 protein results from TCRdb running MiXCR on the reads. The sample has over 9,000 distinct CDR3 sequences; around 50% are singletons. The sequenced sample was blood. Receptors originate from a female donor with esophageal squamous cell carcinoma.

The gene calls are TRBV7-9 and TRBJ2-7, with 8 bases that match TRBD2. This CDR3 spans 14 amino acids. Trimming at V came to 5 bases and at J to 1 base, leaving 4 bases not matched to a gene. In germline, CDR1 is SEHNR, CDR2 FQNEAQ (reference sequence). CDR3 sequence reads: CASSRGGRSYEQYF. DNA for the CDR3: TGTGCCAGCAGCCGCGGGGGGAGGTCCTACGAGCAGTACTTC.

This clonotype appeared many times. The chain joins TRBV27 to TRBJ2-7; perhaps D is TRBD1 or TRBD2 (5 bases each). Trimming shortened V by 6 bases and J by 4 bases, and 22 bases separated the two germline ends. Germline CDR1 is MNHEY and CDR2 is SMNVEV (reference sequence). CDR3 length: 16 amino acids. The CDR3 region is CASSLPGPPREYEQYF. The CDR3 region has the DNA TGTGCCAGCAGCTTACCGGGACCTCCCCGCGAATACGAGCAGTACTTC.

The table lists this clonotype with many counts. CDR3: CASRAGEGSSYEQYF. For the CDR3, the DNA is TGTGCCAGCAGGGCGGGGGAGGGCTCTTCCTACGAGCAGTACTTC. This rearrangement joins TRBV2 to TRBJ2-7; TRBD2 matches at 7 bases. The CDR3 is made up of 15 amino acids. The germline gives CDR1 SNHLY, CDR2 FYNNEI. V shed 6 bases, J shed 1 base, and the junction held 9 bases outside the gene matches.

V is TRBV30 and J is TRBJ1-1; the D is unclear. The CDR3 consists of 13 residues. Germline CDR1 is GTSNPN and CDR2 is SVGIG (reference sequence). Trimming removed 4 bases at V and 2 bases at J, with 11 bases between. CDR3 sequence: CAWTRLFNTEAFF. The CDR3 bases are TGTGCCTGGACCAGGTTGTTTAACACTGAAGCTTTCTTT.

This clonotype appeared many times. V usage is TRBV2 and J usage is TRBJ2-4; 7 bases agree with TRBD1. The DNA end favors TRBJ2-7, so the J call may be wrong. The CDR3 length is 13 residues. Germline V gene lookup returns CDR1 SNHLY and CDR2 FYNNEI. This CDR3 reads CASSDAGGYEQYF. The CDR3 DNA is TGTGCCAGCAGTGATGCAGGGGGCTACGAGCAGTACTTC.

This rearrangement joins TRBV2 to TRBJ1-2; 7 bases are a match to TRBD1. V dropped 6 bases and J dropped 2; count of bases not matched to a gene: 3. The CDR3 spans 13 residues. The V gene's germline CDR1 is SNHLY and CDR2 FYNNEI. Written as DNA, the CDR3 is TGTGCCAGCAGAGGGGGACAGAACTATGGCTACACCTTC. The encoded protein is CASRGGQNYGYTF.

J is TRBJ2-3 and V is TRBV5-4, with 8 nucleotides matching TRBD2. The CDR3 covers 15 residues. Germline trimming cut 0 bases from V and 3 bases from J; bases unmatched to any gene: 3. From germline, CDR1 is SGHNT and CDR2 YYREEE (reference sequence). The chain's CDR3 is CASSLAAGATDTQYF. The CDR3 bases are TGTGCCAGCAGCTTGGCAGCGGGAGCTACAGATACGCAGTATTTT.

This chain uses TRBV27 with TRBJ1-1, with 8 positions matching TRBD1. Germline-derived CDR1 and CDR2 are MNHEY and SMNVEV (reference sequence). V was clipped by 2 bases and J by 4 bases; unmatched bases: 6. The CDR3 has 15 residues. The DNA of the CDR3 is TGTGCCAGCAGTTTAAGGTGGCAGGGGGCCACTGAAGCTTTCTTT. It translates to CASSLRWQGATEAFF.

V and J are TRBV7-2 and TRBJ2-3; 9 bases map to TRBD1. There are 16 residues in the CDR3. The germline gives CDR1 SGHTA, CDR2 FQGNSA. V lost 0 bases, J lost 8 bases, and 9 bases stayed unmatched. The chain's CDR3 is CASSLAVTGGLRTQYF. The CDR3 DNA follows: TGTGCCAGCAGCTTAGCTGTGACAGGGGGACTTCGTACGCAGTATTTT.

This clonotype was found a few times. This chain uses TRBV7-2 with TRBJ2-3; unclear D gene. The CDR3 is 15 residues long. Trimming removed 1 base from V and 2 bases from J, with 10 bases in between. Germline V gene lookup returns CDR1 SGHTA and CDR2 FQGNSA. The CDR3 DNA follows: TGTGCCAGCAGCTTAGGTCAGGTGGACACAGATACGCAGTATTTT. Amino acid sequence: CASSLGQVDTDTQYF.

As regards this clonotype: At one end, the junction sequence differs from germline, possibly due to a read error. This chain links TRBV6-1 with TRBJ2-4; D unresolved. The CDR3 contains 15 residues. Per the germline V gene, CDR1 is MNHNS and CDR2 is SASEGT. CDR3 in amino acids: CASSELGIRNSPLHF. As DNA, the CDR3 is TGTGCCAGCAGTGAATTAGGGATTCGTAATTCACCCCTCCACTTC.

The J gene is TRBJ2-5, the V gene TRBV7-3; D might be TRBD1 (6 bases). The CDR3 has 15 residues. V lost 5 bases and J 2 bases, leaving 15 bases between the germline ends. Per the germline V gene, CDR1 is SGHTA and CDR2 is FQGTGA. CDR3 sequence (DNA): TGTGCCAGCAGCCCCTCTGGGGGCGCACAAGAGACCCAGTACTTC. Protein sequence: CASSPSGGAQETQYF.

The V and J genes are TRBV6-6 and TRBJ2-1; 8 bases agree with TRBD2. CDR1 MNHNY and CDR2 SVGAGI come from the germline V gene (reference sequence). The V gene end was trimmed by 0 bases and the J gene end by 4 bases; junction bases not matched to a gene: 5. The CDR3 is 16 residues long. As DNA, the CDR3 is TGTGCCAGCAGTTACTCTAGCGGGATGGGATACAATGAGCAGTTCTTC. This translates into CASSYSSGMGYNEQFF.

The J gene is TRBJ2-3, the V gene TRBV7-2, with D possibly being TRBD2 (7 bases). The germline V and J ends were trimmed by 2 bases and 0 bases, with 15 bases remaining between them. The CDR3 extends over 17 amino acids. CDR1 SGHTA and CDR2 FQGNSA come from the germline V gene. The CDR3 region is CASSLTFRGASTDTQYF. DNA for the CDR3: TGTGCCAGCAGCTTAACGTTTCGGGGGGCTAGCACAGATACGCAGTATTTT.

The genes are TRBV12-3 or TRBV12-4 and TRBJ2-4, with TRBD1 matching over 7 bases. The J call is in doubt because the DNA end fits TRBJ2-7 better. This CDR3 comprises 14 residues. The CDR3 DNA reads TGTGCCAGCAGTTTCGGACAGGAGGACTACGAGCAGTACTTC. The encoded protein is CASSFGQEDYEQYF.